The 32 T cell receptor beta chains in this list originate from one sample, sequenced in a study of T-cell memory formation after mild COVID-19. TCRdb reprocessed the 5' RACE reads with MiXCR, giving one entry per CDR3 protein. There are roughly 370,000 distinct CDR3 sequences in the sample; 15% to 20% occur only once, and 20% to 25% lies in the top ten. Sequenced material: PBMCs or a T cell subset sorted from them (not recorded which). The receptor set was obtained from a young man who had mild COVID-19 (a few samples of this study predate the infection). Cell type and time point are not known.

This clonotype came up many times. The genes are TRBV6-5 and TRBJ1-2; D possibly corresponds to TRBD1 (6 bases). This CDR3 contains 16 residues. V shed 0 bases and J shed 2 bases, with 13 bases lying between them. The germline V gene encodes CDR1 MNHEY and CDR2 SVGAGI. In DNA form, the CDR3 reads TGTGCCAGCAGTTACTCCGCAGGGGAAAGGAACTATGGCTACACCTTC. Amino acid sequence: CASSYSAGERNYGYTF.

This clonotype was counted many times. This rearrangement joins TRBV5-5 to TRBJ2-3; tentative D call: TRBD2 (6 bases). The V end was cut by 3 bases, the J end by 4 bases, with 18 bases between. The CDR3 runs 16 residues. Looked up from germline, CDR1 is SGHKS and CDR2 is YYEKEE (reference sequence). CDR3 protein: CASSWRGLAWSDTQYF. The CDR3 nucleotides read TGTGCCAGCAGCTGGAGGGGCCTAGCGTGGTCAGATACGCAGTATTTT.

This clonotype was seen ten or more times. This chain uses TRBV6-5 with TRBJ2-3, with 7 bases matching TRBD1. The junction had 3 bases not matched to a gene; V was cut back by 0 bases and J by 0 bases. The CDR3 consists of 16 residues. Germline CDR1 MNHEY, CDR2 SVGAGI. CDR3 sequence (DNA): TGTGCCAGCAGTTACTCGTTGACAGGGAGCACAGATACGCAGTATTTT. This translates into CASSYSLTGSTDTQYF.

This clonotype was counted ten times or more. The chain combines TRBV29-1 with TRBJ1-5; no reliable D call. V lost 5 bases and J 0 bases, leaving 8 bases between the germline ends. From germline, CDR1 is SQVTM and CDR2 ANQGSEA. The CDR3 contains 13 residues. The CDR3 reads CSVRLNSNQPQHF. The DNA for the CDR3 is TGCAGCGTTAGGCTGAATAGCAATCAGCCCCAGCATTTT.

This clonotype has only a few counts. The chain carries TRBV27 and TRBJ1-5; D remains ambiguous. The CDR3 contains 13 residues. Trimming stripped 3 bases from V and 0 bases from J, with 3 bases between. CDR1 MNHEY and CDR2 SMNVEV come from the germline V gene (reference sequence). The CDR3 sequence is CASSFTSNQPQHF. The CDR3 region has the DNA TGTGCCAGCAGTTTTACTAGCAATCAGCCCCAGCATTTT.

This clonotype occurred many times. The rearrangement joins TRBV5-1 to TRBJ2-3; TRBD2 is a possible D gene (6 bases). The CDR3 covers 14 residues. Trimming stripped 0 bases from V and 4 bases from J, with 9 bases between. Germline V lookup: CDR1 SGHRS, CDR2 YFSETQ. DNA for the CDR3: TGCGCCAGCAGCTTGGCTCCGGGAGCAGATACGCAGTATTTT. This encodes CASSLAPGADTQYF. The whole variable domain, remainder taken from reference TRBV5-1 and TRBJ2-3, is KAGVTQTPRYLIKTRGQQVTLSCSPISGHRSVSWYQQTPGQGLQFLFEYFSETQRNKGNFPGRFSGRQFSNSRSEMNVSTLELGDSALYLCASSLAPGADTQYFGPGTRLTVL.

This clonotype has just a few counts. The chain links TRBV5-5 to TRBJ2-6; TRBD1 is a possible D gene (5 bases). The CDR3 is 15 amino acids. Germline values: CDR1 SGHKS, CDR2 YYEKEE (reference sequence). V lost 2 bases to trimming and J lost 4 bases, with 10 bases between them. The CDR3 coding sequence is TGTGCCAGCAGCTTAAAGGGGAACGGGGCCAACGTCCTGACTTTC. This encodes CASSLKGNGANVLTF.

V gene TRBV6-5 combines with J gene TRBJ1-6; D unresolved. Per germline, CDR1 MNHEY and CDR2 SVGAGI. Trimming removed 0 bases from V and 7 bases from J, with 13 bases in between. The CDR3 has 16 amino acids. CDR3 sequence: CASSYSGGRPNSPLHF. CDR3 bases: TGTGCCAGCAGTTACTCGGGAGGACGGCCAAATTCACCCCTCCACTTT.

This clonotype was picked up many times. The chain recombines TRBV19 with TRBJ2-5; 7 bases agree with TRBD1. The CDR3 covers 16 residues. Germline V CDR1 and CDR2: LNHDA, SQIVND (reference sequence). Trimming removed 1 base from V and 4 bases from J; junction bases left unmatched: 9. As DNA, the CDR3 is TGTGCCAGTAGTATAGGCGCAGGGGGTCATATAGAGACCCAGTACTTC. Its protein is CASSIGAGGHIETQYF. The variable domain in full, with the rest retrieved from reference TRBV19 and TRBJ2-5, is DGGITQSPKYLFRKEGQNVTLSCEQNLNHDAMYWYRQDPGQGLRLIYYSQIVNDFQKGDIAEGYSVSREKKESFPLTVTSAQKNPTAFYLCASSIGAGGHIETQYFGPGTRLLVL.

This clonotype has only one observation. This chain links TRBV6-5 with TRBJ2-3; TRBD2 aligns across 7 bases. Germline lookup yields CDR1 MNHEY and CDR2 SVGAGI. V shed 3 bases, J shed 2 bases, and the junction held 8 bases outside the gene matches. The length of the CDR3 is 16 residues. This chain's CDR3 is CASSYSSGSPTDTQYF. CDR3 in DNA: TGTGCCAGCAGTTATAGTAGCGGGTCCCCCACAGATACGCAGTATTTT.

This chain links TRBV12-3 or TRBV12-4 with TRBJ2-5, with 8 bases lining up with TRBD1. This CDR3 contains 14 residues. The ends lost 5 bases at V and 3 bases at J; junction bases unmatched: 5. CDR3 sequence reads: CASSTLDREETQYF. CDR3 DNA sequence: TGTGCCAGCAGTACTTTGGACAGGGAAGAGACCCAGTACTTC.

J is TRBJ1-5 and V is TRBV10-3, with TRBD1 as a possible D gene (5 bases). The CDR3 totals 14 residues. V was shortened by 4 bases and J by 6 bases, with 13 bases between the two germline ends. CDR1 and CDR2 from the germline V gene are ENHRY and SYGVKD. CDR3 sequence: CAISGLGPGQPQHF. In DNA form, the CDR3 reads TGTGCCATCAGTGGTTTGGGGCCCGGTCAGCCCCAGCATTTT.

This clonotype came up a few times. This sequence joins TRBV5-5 and TRBJ2-7, with 7 bases matching TRBD1. The CDR3 consists of 15 residues. Germline CDR1 SGHKS, CDR2 YYEKEE (reference sequence). J was trimmed by 3 bases and V by 3 bases; bases with no gene match: 9. The CDR3 DNA follows: TGTGCCAGCAGCTCAGGTTGGGGACAGAACTACGAGCAGTACGTC. It translates to CASSSGWGQNYEQYV.

Comments on this clonotype: One end of the junction is discordant with germline, which a read error may explain. The rearrangement joins TRBV7-9 to TRBJ2-7; a weak D match, TRBD1 (7 bases). The length of the CDR3 is 11 residues. CDR1 is SEHNR, CDR2 FQNEAQ, per germline (reference sequence). CDR3 nucleotide sequence: TGTGCCAGCAGCTTCGCGGGACAGCGAATCTTC. This translates into CASSFAGQRIF. The full variable domain, rest sourced from reference TRBV7-9 and TRBJ2-7, is DTGVSQNPRHKITKRGQNVTFRCDPISEHNRLYWYRQTLGQGPEFLTYFQNEAQLEKSRLLSDRFSAERPKGSFSTLEIQRTEQGDSAMYLCASSFAGQRIFGPGTRLTVT.

This clonotype turned up a few times. V usage is TRBV7-8 and J usage is TRBJ1-5; 10 nucleotides align to TRBD1. V trimming: 3 bases; J trimming: 11 bases; junction bases outside the gene matches: 10. CDR1 and CDR2 from the germline V gene are SGHVS and FQNEAQ. The CDR3 length is 15 residues. The CDR3 DNA reads TGTGCCAGCAGCTTGGGACAGGGGTCTCTCGAGGCCCAGCATTTT. Translating gives CASSLGQGSLEAQHF.

The table lists this clonotype with a few counts. DNA of the CDR3: TGTGCCAGCAGCAGTCCGGTGGGACAACCCCACAATGAGCAGTTCTTC. Residues: CASSSPVGQPHNEQFF. This chain uses TRBV6-2 or TRBV6-3 with TRBJ2-1; possible D gene TRBD1, 6 bases. The CDR3 totals 16 residues. V lost 6 bases to trimming and J lost 5 bases, with 20 bases between them. Germline V lookup: CDR1 MNHEY, CDR2 SVGEGT.

The chain couples TRBV5-6 to TRBJ2-5; TRBD1 matches 10 bases. The CDR3 extends over 15 amino acids. Trimming removed 4 bases from V and 4 bases from J; junction bases left unmatched: 7. CDR1 and CDR2 from the germline V gene are SGHDT and YYEEEE. DNA for the CDR3: TGTGCCAGCAGCCGGGACAGGGGCTATTTAGAGACCCAGTACTTC. It specifies CASSRDRGYLETQYF.

The rearrangement uses TRBV5-5 and TRBJ1-3, with D possibly TRBD1 on 5 matching bases. This CDR3 is built from 15 residues. Germline V CDR1 and CDR2: SGHKS, YYEKEE (reference sequence). Trimming removed 0 bases from V and 4 bases from J, with 11 bases in between. Here the CDR3 DNA reads TGTGCCAGCAGCTTGGATCGGGACCGGGGAAACACCATATATTTT. Translating it yields CASSLDRDRGNTIYF.

The V call is TRBV28, the J call TRBJ2-6; possibly TRBD1 or TRBD2 for D (5 bases each). The germline gives CDR1 MDHEN, CDR2 SYDVKM. V dropped 2 bases and J dropped 3 bases, with 14 bases sitting between them. The CDR3 covers 17 residues. The DNA for the CDR3 is TGTGCCAGCAGTTTAACCTCGGGGCTCGGTGGGGCCAACGTCCTGACTTTC. Its translation is CASSLTSGLGGANVLTF.

This chain connects TRBV7-2 to TRBJ2-1; TRBD1 agrees at 7 bases. J was trimmed by 5 bases and V by 1 base; bases with no gene match: 2. Germline loops: CDR1 SGHTA, CDR2 FQGNSA. The CDR3 is 14 residues long. The CDR3 protein is CASSLDRGNNEQFF. The CDR3, as DNA: TGTGCCAGCAGCTTAGACAGGGGTAACAATGAGCAGTTCTTC.

This rearrangement joins TRBV18 to TRBJ2-1, with 10 nucleotides matching TRBD1. CDR3 size: 15 residues. Trimming removed 6 bases from V and 5 bases from J; junction bases left unmatched: 7. Looked up from germline, CDR1 is KGHSH and CDR2 is LQKENI. Here the CDR3 reads CASSRRTGGNNEQFF. CDR3 nucleotide sequence: TGTGCCAGCTCTCGAAGGACAGGGGGAAACAATGAGCAGTTCTTC.

This clonotype came up many times. This chain uses TRBV4-3 with TRBJ2-1, with D possibly TRBD2 on 6 matching bases. V dropped 4 bases and J dropped 0 bases, with 10 bases sitting between them. The CDR3 extends over 15 amino acids. CDR1 and CDR2 from the germline V gene are LGHNA and YSLEER. The DNA of the CDR3 is TGCGCCAGCAGCCCAGGGACTCCCTCCTACAATGAGCAGTTCTTC. Its translation is CASSPGTPSYNEQFF.

V gene TRBV9 combines with J gene TRBJ2-5; D possibly corresponds to TRBD2 (6 bases). The CDR3 covers 14 residues. Trimming took off 4 bases at V and 4 bases at J, with 14 bases between the two ends. Germline CDR1 SGDLS, CDR2 YYNGEE. The CDR3 region is CASSSGGTPETQYF. Here the CDR3 DNA reads TGTGCCAGCAGCTCCGGCGGGACCCCAGAGACCCAGTACTTC.

This clonotype was seen more than once but under ten times. V usage is TRBV7-3 and J usage is TRBJ2-3; 7 bases agree with TRBD2. Losses at the gene ends were 5 bases for V and 6 bases for J; bases not matched to a gene: 5. Germline CDR1 and CDR2: SGHTA and FQGTGA. There are 13 residues in the CDR3. The CDR3 sequence is CASSSPLADTQYF. CDR3 bases: TGTGCCAGCAGCAGCCCACTAGCGGATACGCAGTATTTT.

V usage is TRBV5-4 and J usage is TRBJ2-3; 10 nucleotides line up with TRBD1. V lost 5 bases, J lost 5 bases, and 5 bases stayed unmatched. Per germline, CDR1 SGHNT and CDR2 YYREEE (reference sequence). The CDR3 is 14 amino acids. DNA of the CDR3: TGTGCCAGCAGTGACAGGGGGCGGGAAGATACGCAGTATTTT. It encodes CASSDRGREDTQYF.

This clonotype turned up a few times. The chain combines TRBV3-1 with TRBJ1-1, with D unresolved. V lost 1 base to trimming and J lost 11 bases, with 14 bases between them. The CDR3 spans 13 residues. Germline V lookup: CDR1 LGHDT, CDR2 YNNKEL (reference sequence). For the CDR3, the DNA is TGTGCCAGCAGCCAAGTACGTCCCGGACCCGCTTTCTTT. This translates into CASSQVRPGPAFF. Supplemented by reference TRBV3-1 and TRBJ1-1, the full variable domain reads DTAVSQTPKYLVTQMGNDKSIKCEQNLGHDTMYWYKQDSKKFLKIMFSYNNKELIINETVPNRFSPKSPDKAHLNLHINSLELGDSAVYFCASSQVRPGPAFFGQGTRLTVV.

This chain links TRBV12-3 or TRBV12-4 with TRBJ1-4; a weak D match, TRBD1 (6 bases). V was trimmed by 7 bases and J by 7 bases, leaving 13 bases between them. The CDR3 is made up of 13 amino acids. CDR3 residues: CASNYRVSEKLFF. The CDR3 coding sequence is TGTGCCAGCAACTACAGGGTATCTGAAAAACTGTTTTTT.

The chain is built from TRBV7-2 and TRBJ2-5; 8 bases agree with TRBD2. CDR1 and CDR2 from the germline V gene are SGHTA and FQGNSA. The CDR3 runs to 14 residues. V lost 4 bases, J lost 5 bases, and 6 bases stayed unmatched. The CDR3 sequence is CASSYGLAVETQYF. In DNA form, the CDR3 reads TGTGCCAGCAGCTATGGACTAGCTGTTGAGACCCAGTACTTC.

This clonotype turned up a few times. The chain carries TRBV7-2 and TRBJ1-3; tentative D call: TRBD1 (6 bases). The germline V gene encodes CDR1 SGHTA and CDR2 FQGNSA. The CDR3 runs 17 residues. V dropped 1 base and J dropped 0 bases, with 13 bases sitting between them. Here the CDR3 reads CASSLVETGSSGNTIYF. CDR3 DNA: TGTGCCAGCAGCTTAGTCGAAACAGGGAGCTCTGGAAACACCATATATTTT.

This clonotype was detected a few times. The V call is TRBV6-5, the J call TRBJ2-3; D is possibly TRBD1 (6 bases). Germline-derived CDR1 and CDR2 are MNHEY and SVGAGI. V was trimmed by 1 base and J by 3 bases, leaving 11 bases between them. The CDR3 is 15 residues long. The CDR3 DNA is TGTGCCAGCAGTTACTGGGGGACACCGACAGATACGCAGTATTTT. Its protein is CASSYWGTPTDTQYF.

A few counts support this clonotype. V and J are TRBV9 and TRBJ2-3, with 7 bases that match TRBD2. V shed 5 bases, J shed 8 bases, and the junction held 8 bases outside the gene matches. The CDR3 has 13 amino acids. Looked up from germline, CDR1 is SGDLS and CDR2 is YYNGEE. CDR3 coding DNA: TGTGCCAGCAGTCCAACACCGGGAGGTACGCAGTATTTT. As protein: CASSPTPGGTQYF.

There are a few counts of this clonotype. The chain has TRBV7-9 and TRBJ2-5, with D possibly being TRBD2 (6 bases). Trimming shortened V by 5 bases and J by 3 bases, and 16 bases separated the two germline ends. The CDR3 loop spans 15 amino acids. Germline-derived CDR1 and CDR2 are SEHNR and FQNEAQ (reference sequence). Here the CDR3 reads CASSLGTLREETQYF. As DNA, the CDR3 is TGTGCCAGCAGCCTGGGGACTTTGCGGGAAGAGACCCAGTACTTC.